Listed below are T cell receptor beta chains from one sample, sequenced in a study of blood T cell repertoires in COVID-19. Using immunoSEQ multiplex PCR, the repertoire was profiled, and TCRdb retains in-frame clones only, with some absent. Here the sample spans approximately 86,000 clones, more than 80% being singletons. The sequenced sample was peripheral blood. The receptors here all came from a woman between 65 and 79 years old with acute or convalescent COVID-19. The CDR3 runs from the conserved cysteine through the conserved F or W. A D gene is named only where the DNA matches it firmly. The size of a clone is reported for some rows only, either as once, few or many, or as a class for expanded clones.

v_gene,len,d_gene,abundance,j_gene,CDR3aa,CDR3nt
TRBV7-2,14,.,.,TRBJ1-6,CASSQGTQGSPLHF,TGTGCCAGCAGCCAAGGGACACAGGGATCACCCCTCCACTTT
TRBV6-2/TRBV6-3,17,TRBD2,few,TRBJ2-3,CASSALGGATVTDTQYF,TGTGCCAGCAGTGCTCTCGGGGGGGCCACTGTAACAGATACGCAGTATTTT
TRBV4-1,14,.,.,TRBJ2-7,CASSQDRVAGEQYF,TGCGCCAGCAGCCAAGATCGTGTGGCAGGCGAGCAGTACTTC
TRBV7-2,18,TRBD2,.,TRBJ2-1,CATRPLAGGDPGYNEQFF,TGTGCCACACGACCTCTAGCGGGGGGGGACCCTGGGTACAATGAGCAGTTCTTC
TRBV11-2,14,TRBD1,.,TRBJ1-4,CASSQLQGREKLFF,TGTGCCAGCAGTCAGCTACAGGGGAGAGAAAAACTGTTTTTT
TRBV28,16,TRBD1,.,TRBJ2-4,CASSMTGTGVVDIQYF,TGTGCCAGCAGCATGACTGGGACAGGGGTGGTGGACATTCAGTACTTC
TRBV30,16,TRBD1,.,TRBJ1-3,CAWSARRAGGRNTIYF,TGTGCCTGGAGTGCGAGGCGAGCAGGGGGAAGAAACACCATATATTTT
TRBV3-1/TRBV3-2,15,.,.,TRBJ1-1,CASSQNIGLNTEAFF,TGTGCCAGCAGCCAAAATATTGGCTTGAACACTGAAGCTTTCTTT
TRBV14,15,.,.,TRBJ2-5,CASSQGGLMSETQYF,TGTGCCAGCAGCCAAGGAGGGTTGATGTCGGAGACCCAGTACTTC
TRBV28,14,.,.,TRBJ2-7,CASSFRVFGGEQYF,TGTGCCAGCAGTTTTAGGGTCTTCGGAGGGGAGCAGTACTTC
TRBV9,15,.,.,TRBJ1-3,CASSGPGLGGNTIYF,TGTGCCAGCAGCGGCCCGGGACTAGGAGGAAACACCATATATTTT
TRBV6-5,14,.,.,TRBJ2-2,CASSLRRLGGELFF,TGTGCCAGCAGTCTTAGGCGGCTCGGCGGGGAGCTGTTTTTT
TRBV6-5,15,.,.,TRBJ1-3,CASRLGTTSGNTIYF,TGTGCCAGCAGACTAGGGACAACCTCTGGAAACACCATATATTTT
TRBV7-8,15,TRBD1,.,TRBJ2-7,CASSLAGTGGGEQYF,TGTGCCAGCAGCTTAGCGGGGACAGGGGGCGGCGAGCAGTACTTC
TRBV30,14,TRBD1,.,TRBJ1-6,CAWSGTAYNSPLHF,TGTGCCTGGAGCGGGACAGCTTATAATTCACCCCTCCACTTT
TRBV15,15,.,.,TRBJ1-5,CATSRVPGGNQPQHF,TGTGCCACCAGCAGAGTCCCCGGGGGCAATCAGCCCCAGCATTTT
TRBV3-1/TRBV3-2,15,.,.,TRBJ2-7,CASSRYRELTYEQYF,TGTGCCAGCAGCCGTTACAGGGAACTAACCTACGAGCAGTACTTC
TRBV4-1,17,.,.,TRBJ2-2,CASSQGLLRTATGELFF,TGCGCCAGCAGCCAAGGTCTTCTAAGGACAGCGACCGGGGAGCTGTTTTTT
TRBV5-4,16,.,few,TRBJ2-2,CASRRGGGAGTGELFF,TGTGCCAGCAGGAGAGGAGGGGGCGCCGGCACCGGGGAGCTGTTTTTT
TRBV29-1,12,.,.,TRBJ2-7,CSVAPSGSEQYF,TGCAGCGTGGCCCCTTCTGGCTCCGAGCAGTACTTC
TRBV6-2/TRBV6-3,15,.,.,TRBJ2-7,CASSYSPRGSNEQYF,TGTGCCAGCAGTTATAGCCCCCGGGGTTCGAATGAGCAGTACTTC
TRBV4-2,15,.,once,TRBJ1-1,CASSQTGWRTTEAFF,TGTGCCAGCAGCCAAACAGGGTGGAGGACCACTGAAGCTTTCTTT